This T cell receptor (beta chain) appears in the sequencing data of a study of blood T cell repertoires in COVID-19. The authors' processing: Nucleated cell counts were estimated from reference gene primer amplification. Repertoires were generated with immunoSEQ multiplex PCR, while TCRdb's copy carries only in-frame clones and drops some. V and J calls plus clone size are reproduced from that table; the DNA served to infer D and trimming. The sample lists 250,000 to 350,000 clones, over 85% occurring once. Germline V lookup: CDR1 SGHTA, CDR2 FQGNSA. The trim removed 6 bases at V and 2 bases at J, leaving 3 bases unmatched. The CDR3 contains 14 residues.

The sample comprised PBMCs or T cells enriched from blood (not recorded which). The chain combines TRBV7-2 with TRBJ1-5; 8 bases line up with TRBD1. This clonotype was sampled from a woman aged 50 to 60 who had been exposed to COVID-19. This CDR3 is CASSQDRGNQPQHF. Here the CDR3 DNA reads TGTGCCAGCAGTCAGGACAGGGGCAATCAGCCCCAGCATTTT.